This T cell receptor (beta chain) was obtained from a study of beta chain features in type 1 diabetes. A note on this clone: Antigen: not known.

Reverse transcription of all isolated RNA meant that expressed TCRB transcripts were sequenced. Deep immunoSEQ sequencing covered naive, central memory and regulatory T cell samples. Only in-frame clones appear in the TCRdb table, and some are missing; sequencing was by immunoSEQ multiplex PCR. The top ten clones hold around 0.065% of a sample with 400,000 to 600,000 clones, 30% of them seen once. Findings and caveats of the study: Type 1 diabetes patients had moderately but significantly shorter TCRB CDR3s in all four CD4+ subsets.

All sorted populations exceeded 95% purity. The material sequenced was naive CD4+ T cells from blood. The sequence was collected from a man aged 18 to 35 in good health.

The CDR3 loop reads CAWSWLWGKETQYF. CDR3 DNA sequence: TGTGCCTGGAGTTGGCTATGGGGCAAAGAGACCCAGTACTTC. The V gene is TRBV30, the J gene TRBJ2-5; TRBD1 is a possible D gene (5 bases). Trimming cost V 2 bases and J 3 bases, with 13 bases left between them. Germline CDR1 GTSNPN, CDR2 SVGIG (reference sequence). CDR3 size: 14 residues.